One and the same sample provided the 13 T cell receptor beta chains below, sequenced in a study of control samples from healthy donors and cancer patients. Here immunoSEQ multiplex PCR was the method, and the copy in TCRdb shows in-frame clones only, minus some. Here the sample spans about 170,000 clones, roughly 88% being singletons. Source material: blood. These receptors were obtained from a woman aged 30 to 39 in good health.

The J gene is TRBJ1-6, the V gene TRBV27; maybe TRBD1 (5 bases). Deletions cut 3 bases from V and 10 bases from J, with 16 bases between. The CDR3 runs to 15 residues. CDR1 is MNHEY, CDR2 SMNVEV, per germline (reference sequence). CDR3 residues: CASSLGPAGSSPLHF. The CDR3, as DNA: TGTGCCAGCAGTTTGGGGCCAGCAGGCAGCTCACCCCTCCACTTT.

Only one count was recorded for this clone. This rearrangement joins TRBV7-9 to TRBJ1-1, with a weak D call TRBD1 (5 bases). The CDR3 spans 12 residues. Germline V gene data show CDR1 as SEHNR and CDR2 as FQNEAQ (reference sequence). The germline V and J ends were trimmed by 11 bases and 2 bases, with 12 bases remaining between them. The CDR3 DNA follows: TGTGCCGCGGGGCAGGTTAACACTGAAGCTTTCTTT. This sequence encodes CAAGQVNTEAFF.

This clone was counted only a few times. The chain uses TRBV29-1 and TRBJ1-2; D is ambiguous. This CDR3 spans 13 amino acids. V was shortened by 7 bases and J by 2 bases, with 14 bases between the two germline ends. Germline loops: CDR1 SQVTM, CDR2 ANQGSEA. CDR3: CSAPGVENYGYTF. The CDR3 DNA is TGCAGCGCACCGGGAGTCGAAAACTATGGCTACACCTTC. Complete variable domain (other parts from reference TRBV29-1 and TRBJ1-2): SAVISQKPSRDICQRGTSLTIQCQVDSQVTMMFWYRQQPGQSLTLIATANQGSEATYESGFVIDKFPISRPNLTFSTLTVSNMSPEDSSIYLCSAPGVENYGYTFGSGTRLTVV.

The V call is TRBV12-3 or TRBV12-4, the J call TRBJ1-2, with 8 bases lining up with TRBD1. CDR3 length: 12 residues. V was clipped by 5 bases and J by 9 bases; unmatched bases: 5. CDR3 residues: CASSRQGTSYTF. CDR3 coding DNA: TGTGCCAGCAGTCGACAGGGGACAAGCTACACCTTC.

The rearrangement joins TRBV6-5 to TRBJ2-5; 10 positions match TRBD2. The V gene end was trimmed by 4 bases and the J gene end by 4 bases; junction bases not matched to a gene: 9. CDR1 is MNHEY, CDR2 SVGAGI, per germline. This CDR3 comprises 16 residues. This chain's CDR3 is CASSSPLAGGRETQYF. The CDR3, as DNA: TGTGCCAGCAGTTCCCCGTTAGCGGGGGGACGAGAGACCCAGTACTTC.

The chain uses TRBV5-5 and TRBJ2-7; TRBD1 agrees at 9 bases. Germline V gives CDR1 SGHKS, CDR2 YYEKEE (reference sequence). The junction had 1 base not matched to a gene; V was cut back by 4 bases and J by 2 bases. The CDR3 runs 13 residues. This chain's CDR3 is CASSRTGAYEQYV. For the CDR3, the DNA is TGTGCCAGCAGCAGGACAGGGGCCTACGAGCAGTACGTC.

V is TRBV18 and J is TRBJ2-5, with D possibly being TRBD1 (5 bases). V lost 7 bases and J 5 bases, leaving 8 bases between the germline ends. The CDR3 consists of 11 residues. Germline V gene sequence: CDR1 KGHSH, CDR2 LQKENI. DNA for the CDR3: TGTGCCAGCTTGACAGCGGAGACCCAGTACTTC. This encodes CASLTAETQYF.

The chain joins TRBV6-5 to TRBJ2-7; 12 positions match TRBD2. The germline V gene has CDR1 MNHEY and CDR2 SVGAGI. With V trimmed by 5 bases and J by 5 bases, 7 bases remained unmatched. The CDR3 has 15 residues. This chain's CDR3 is CASSPILAGGNEQYF. The DNA of the CDR3 is TGTGCCAGCAGTCCCATACTAGCGGGAGGTAACGAGCAGTACTTC.

The rearrangement links TRBV28 to TRBJ1-5; D remains unclear. The germline V gene encodes CDR1 MDHEN and CDR2 SYDVKM. CDR3 length equals 14 residues. V was shortened by 2 bases and J by 8 bases, with 13 bases between the two germline ends. CDR3 protein: CASSLMGIQEPQHF. The CDR3 nucleotides read TGTGCCAGCAGTTTAATGGGGATTCAGGAGCCCCAGCATTTT.

This clone appeared a single time. This chain connects TRBV6-5 to TRBJ2-1; 13 bases fit TRBD2. V dropped 7 bases and J dropped 12; count of bases not matched to a gene: 9. Germline CDR1 MNHEY, CDR2 SVGAGI. The CDR3 has 14 residues. The DNA of the CDR3 is TGTGCCAGCATAACGGGACTAGCGGGACTAGGGCAGTTCTTC. Its protein is CASITGLAGLGQFF.

The CDR3 sequence is CASSNTPGGRSPALDYTF. CDR3 coding DNA: TGTGCCAGCAGTAACACCCCAGGGGGCAGGTCGCCAGCACTTGACTACACCTTC. V is TRBV2 and J is TRBJ1-2, with 8 bases that match TRBD1. V dropped 5 bases and J dropped 10; count of bases not matched to a gene: 24. There are 18 residues in the CDR3. Germline V CDR1 and CDR2: SNHLY, FYNNEI.

This chain joins TRBV4-1 and TRBJ1-1, with no clear D. Germline lookup yields CDR1 MGHRA and CDR2 YSYEKL. This CDR3 has 15 amino acids. The V end was cut by 0 bases, the J end by 1 base, with 9 bases between. The DNA for the CDR3 is TGCGCCAGCAGCCAAGACCACACTCGGAACACTGAAGCTTTCTTT. Amino acids: CASSQDHTRNTEAFF.

The J gene is TRBJ2-7, the V gene TRBV3-1 (or the pseudogene TRBV3-2), with no clear D. Germline CDR1 and CDR2: LGHDT and YNNKEL (reference sequence). The CDR3 length is 13 residues. Between the trimmed V and J ends, which lost 1 base and 7 bases, there was a span of 11 bases. The CDR3 region has the DNA TGTGCCAGCAGCCAAGCGGCTCGTCTGGAGCAGTACTTC. This gives the protein CASSQAARLEQYF.